This T cell receptor (beta chain) originates from a study of blood T cell repertoires in COVID-19. Study as a whole: Samples representing acute and convalescent COVID-19 were sourced from the United States, Italy and Spain. T cells, B-cell-depleted T cells, or PBMCs supplied cDNA or gDNA.

Deletions cut 1 base from V and 7 bases from J, with 16 bases between. The germline V gene has CDR1 LGHDT and CDR2 YNNKEL (reference sequence). The CDR3 runs 15 residues. Measured with immunoSEQ multiplex PCR; TCRdb has only the in-frame clones, and not every one. The table has some 110,000 clones, roughly 86% seen once. This TCR was recovered from a human donor in a cohort sampled during active COVID-19. The sample taken for sequencing was peripheral blood. The V and J genes are TRBV3-1 (or the pseudogene TRBV3-2) and TRBJ1-2; TRBD1 is a possible D gene (6 bases). CDR3 region: CASSQGQGRTGGYTF. Here the CDR3 DNA reads TGTGCCAGCAGCCAAGGGCAGGGGCGTACAGGTGGCTACACCTTC.